This TCR beta chain was sequenced in a study of molecular identifiers for immune sequencing clone quantification (dated by TCRdb to the late 2010s). The study in broad terms: For a replicate experiment, RNA from around 20,000 or 99,000 naive CD8 T cells was divided into five aliquots, of which four were sequenced. This methods study used CD8 T cells to benchmark TCR RNA copy counting and molecular-identifier clustering-based TCR repertoire sequencing (MIDCIRS).

The receptor library was made with PCR. The sample was run on an Illumina HiSeq 4000. Bulk TCR libraries were generated as previously described, with the TCR primers listed in Table S5 used. Total RNA was purified with the Qiagen AllPrep DNA/RNA kit. Reads from multiple sequencing runs of the same library were pooled before analysis. Concerning the study's data processing: Reads were retained only if an exact TCR constant sequence was present, and the retained reads were trimmed to 150 nt and grouped according to their 12-nt molecular barcodes. Reads in each barcode group were sub-clustered using a 15% Levenshtein threshold, and a quality-weighted consensus sequence was built for each RNA molecule. Non-functional sequences were removed, as were lower-count sequences one edit away from another. Barcode sub-clusters with fewer than 20% of the maximum read count were removed, based on fitting two negative binomial distributions. TCRdb applied fastp at Q25 and MiXCR to the public reads, then kept only in-frame beta chains. Under each unique CDR3 protein, matching rows form one entry showing the most common genes and DNA. The authors' filters were not applied to this entry. In this sample the table shows about 640,000 distinct CDR3 sequences, just under 20% of which occur a single time. Of the sample, about 0.9% falls within the top ten clones.

The investigation overall reported the following: Modeling indicated about three TCR RNA copies recovered per cell, compared with 7.5 to 10 by digital PCR, which implies a capture efficiency of approximately 30%. When barcode sub-clustering was not used, chimeric consensus sequences inflated TCR diversity, with chimeras reaching as high as 47%. Even against a background of about 960,000 naive CD8 T cells, spiked-in Jurkat TCR RNA amounting to a single cell's worth was reported to be detectable. The naive libraries included spiked-in Jurkat TCR RNA (10 copies' worth), and this Jurkat TCR RNA is not part of the donor repertoire. Highly expanded clone sizes could be underestimated because identical TCR molecules may share a barcode. In CMV-specific effector cells, clones with more than 20 RNA copies accounted for over 97% of molecules, whereas in naive cells such clones accounted for under 1%.

Libraries of naive CD8 T cells were built from anywhere between about 17,000 and 1,000,000 sorted cells, with 10%, 30% or 50% of the purified RNA used. On a BD FACSAria II, naive CD8 T cells were FACS-sorted as CD8+CD4-CCR7+CD45RA+ and collected into RLT Plus buffer. To test detection sensitivity, Jurkat RNA equal to around nine TCR copies was added to samples of about 20,000-1,000,000 naive CD8 T cells. Enrichment of CD8 T cells was performed with RosetteSep CD8+ T Cell Enrichment Cocktail and Ficoll-Paque, after which ACK red cell lysis was carried out. This clonotype was counted ten times or more. Its antigen remains undetermined. No quality values exist for individual bases; no much larger clone is one base distant. What was sequenced was naive CD8+ T cells from blood, with Jurkat cell RNA spiked in. The sample's cell subset or site label, decoded: FACS-sorted CD8+CD4-CCR7+CD45RA+ naive T cells. The sequence derives from a human donor in good health. Some libraries in this study had Jurkat cell RNA spiked in.

The bases read TGTGCCAGCAGCCTAGACAGGGGTAAAAAGACCCAGTACTTC. It is translated as CASSLDRGKKTQYF. This receptor chain uses TRBV12-3 or TRBV12-4 and TRBJ2-5; the junction holds 8 bases that match TRBD1. The CDR3 sequence holds 14 residues, the cysteine and phenylalanine included. Kept here is only the CDR3 DNA, which spans 42 bases and is read in frame from base 1. The V end gives up 6 bases and the J end 6 bases, leaving 9 bases in the junction not matched to a gene.